The 18 T cell receptor beta chains below all came from one sample that was sequenced in a study of T cells after yellow fever vaccination. TCRdb reprocessed the 5' RACE reads via MiXCR and lists one record per CDR3 protein. The sample lists 300,000 to 400,000 distinct CDR3 sequences; 6.2% were seen once. The material sequenced was PBMCs, taken 5 days after the yellow fever booster vaccination. These receptors were taken from a man under 40 who received the YFV17D yellow fever vaccine.

The rearrangement uses TRBV28 and TRBJ2-2; D may match TRBD1 or TRBD2 (5 bases each). This CDR3 has 13 amino acids. Germline-derived CDR1 and CDR2 are MDHEN and SYDVKM. CDR3 sequence: CGVVGANTGELFF. The CDR3 nucleotides read TGTGGAGTAGTGGGGGCGAACACCGGGGAGCTGTTTTTT.

This clonotype was seen only a few times. V and J are TRBV7-8 and TRBJ2-3; 8 positions match TRBD1. The CDR3 totals 17 residues. In germline, CDR1 is SGHVS, CDR2 FQNEAQ. J gave up 0 bases and V 2 bases, and 7 bases lay outside the gene matches. CDR3 sequence: CASSLRDRSSSTDTQYF. CDR3 nucleotide sequence: TGTGCCAGCAGCTTAAGGGACAGGTCGAGTAGCACAGATACGCAGTATTTT.

This clonotype was recorded a few times. V is TRBV6-5 and J is TRBJ2-5; weak D call: TRBD2 (5 bases). Germline CDR1 and CDR2: MNHEY and SVGAGI. Trimming cost V 8 bases and J 5 bases, with 9 bases left between them. The length of the CDR3 is 11 residues. The CDR3 DNA sequence: TGTGCCAGCCGAACGGGGGAGACCCAGTACTTC. It codes for CASRTGETQYF.

This clonotype was found many times. V usage is TRBV6-5 and J usage is TRBJ1-5, with D unresolved. V lost 2 bases and J 1 base, leaving 9 bases between the germline ends. The germline V gene has CDR1 MNHEY and CDR2 SVGAGI. CDR3 length equals 15 residues. As DNA, the CDR3 is TGTGCCAGCAGTTACATGGAAGGGAGCAATCAGCCCCAGCATTTT. This translates into CASSYMEGSNQPQHF.

Here the CDR3 reads CSARHLDRAFHTEAFF. As DNA, the CDR3 is TGCAGTGCTAGGCACTTGGACAGGGCATTTCACACTGAAGCTTTCTTT. The J gene is TRBJ1-1, the V gene TRBV20-1; the match to TRBD1 covers 8 bases. CDR3 length: 16 amino acids. Looked up from germline, CDR1 is DFQATT and CDR2 is SNEGSKA (reference sequence). After removal of 3 bases from V and 3 bases from J, the junction contained 12 bases not matched to a gene.

V is TRBV4-3 and J is TRBJ2-3, with D unresolved. The CDR3 is 16 amino acids. Germline assignment: CDR1 LGHNA and CDR2 YSLEER. Between the trimmed V and J ends, which lost 0 bases and 1 base, there was a span of 11 bases. CDR3 in DNA: TGCGCCAGCAGCCAAGAGGCAGCTTGGGGCACAGATACGCAGTATTTT. The encoded protein is CASSQEAAWGTDTQYF.

The chain has TRBV2 and TRBJ2-5; D may be TRBD1 (5 bases). The CDR3 is 11 amino acids. CDR1 SNHLY and CDR2 FYNNEI come from the germline V gene. V shed 7 bases and J shed 4 bases, with 7 bases lying between them. CDR3 coding DNA: TGTGCCAGCACAGGGTTAGAGACCCAGTACTTC. As protein: CASTGLETQYF.

This clonotype was seen only a few times. V gene TRBV29-1 combines with J gene TRBJ2-5; 8 bases fit TRBD1. Losses at the gene ends were 6 bases for V and 2 bases for J; bases not matched to a gene: 2. This CDR3 has 12 amino acids. Per the germline V gene, CDR1 is SQVTM and CDR2 is ANQGSEA. CDR3: CSVRTGQETQYF. CDR3 DNA sequence: TGCAGCGTGCGGACAGGGCAAGAGACCCAGTACTTC.

This clonotype was observed many times. J is TRBJ2-3 and V is TRBV29-1; 7 bases match TRBD1. CDR1 and CDR2 from the germline V gene are SQVTM and ANQGSEA. This CDR3 contains 15 residues. J lost 2 bases, V lost 7 bases, and 12 bases had no gene match. CDR3 amino acids: CSAASGTAYTDTQYF. CDR3 nucleotides: TGCAGCGCAGCCTCCGGGACAGCGTACACAGATACGCAGTATTTT.

J is TRBJ2-3 and V is TRBV20-1; D ambiguous. CDR1 and CDR2 from the germline V gene are DFQATT and SNEGSKA (reference sequence). CDR3 length equals 15 residues. V gave up 1 base and J gave up 2 bases, with 13 bases separating them. The CDR3 loop is CSARVSEYITDTQYF. CDR3 DNA sequence: TGCAGTGCTAGAGTCTCAGAATACATCACAGATACGCAGTATTTT.

This clonotype has a handful of counts. The chain carries TRBV12-3 or TRBV12-4 and TRBJ1-3; tentatively, D is TRBD1 (5 bases). This CDR3 has 15 residues. Trimming stripped 5 bases from V and 0 bases from J, with 11 bases between. In nucleotides, the CDR3 is TGTGCCAGCAGTGTTGGGGCCTTCTCTGGAAACACCATATATTTT. Protein sequence: CASSVGAFSGNTIYF.

V is TRBV11-2 and J is TRBJ2-5, with D unresolved. V gave up 6 bases and J gave up 7 bases, with 15 bases separating them. Per germline, CDR1 SGHAT and CDR2 FQNNGV. The CDR3 runs 13 residues. CDR3 nucleotides: TGTGCCAGCAGTCTCGTATTCGACTGGACCCAGTACTTC. This sequence encodes CASSLVFDWTQYF.

Worth noting for this clonotype: This may come from a read error, since a much larger clone is one base off. The chain recombines TRBV7-2 with TRBJ2-4; 8 bases fit TRBD1. J was trimmed by 7 bases and V by 7 bases; bases with no gene match: 9. The CDR3 is made up of 14 amino acids. The V gene's germline CDR1 is SGHTA and CDR2 FQGNSA. CDR3 nucleotide sequence: TGTGCCAGCAACTCTCAGGGGGCCGTGAACATTCAGTACTTC. Translation: CASNSQGAVNIQYF.

This clonotype appeared many times. The chain joins TRBV7-2 to TRBJ2-1; D possibly corresponds to TRBD2 (6 bases). The V end was cut by 6 bases, the J end by 2 bases, with 17 bases between. The CDR3 loop spans 16 amino acids. CDR1 is SGHTA, CDR2 FQGNSA, per germline. CDR3 sequence: CASRSNRLGAYNEQFF. CDR3 nucleotide sequence: TGTGCCAGCAGATCAAACAGACTAGGCGCCTACAATGAGCAGTTCTTC.

This clonotype was detected many times. The chain joins TRBV18 to TRBJ2-7, with D possibly matching TRBD1 (5 bases). Germline loops: CDR1 KGHSH, CDR2 LQKENI. This CDR3 is 14 amino acids long. V lost 3 bases and J lost 4, with 13 bases in between. The CDR3 reads CASSPLDTHYEQYF. The CDR3 nucleotides read TGTGCCAGCTCACCCCTGGACACACATTACGAGCAGTACTTC.

This chain links TRBV5-1 with TRBJ2-7, with a weak D call TRBD1 (5 bases). V lost 0 bases and J lost 0, with 13 bases in between. The CDR3 length is 16 residues. Per the germline V gene, CDR1 is SGHRS and CDR2 is YFSETQ. The CDR3 DNA follows: TGCGCCAGCAGCTTGGCTTGGGGCTCCAGCTCCTACGAGCAGTACTTC. Amino acid sequence: CASSLAWGSSSYEQYF.

The V call is TRBV3-1, the J call TRBJ2-5, with 10 bases that match TRBD2. This CDR3 region has 16 residues. The junction had 7 bases not matched to a gene; V was cut back by 1 base and J by 5 bases. Germline V gene lookup returns CDR1 LGHDT and CDR2 YNNKEL (reference sequence). In DNA, the CDR3 is TGTGCCAGCAGCCAAGCTCTAACTAGCGGGAAGGAGACCCAGTACTTC. Protein product: CASSQALTSGKETQYF.

In this sample, this clonotype turned up a few times. The genes are TRBV5-8 and TRBJ1-3; no definite D call. The ends were cut back, 0 bases at V and 2 bases at J, with 6 bases in the middle. The CDR3 spans 14 residues. CDR1 and CDR2 from the germline V gene are SGHTS and YDEGEE. Here the CDR3 reads CASSLEVTGNTIYF. The CDR3 DNA reads as TGTGCCAGCAGCTTGGAGGTGACTGGAAACACCATATATTTT.